Below are 28 T cell receptor beta chains sequenced from a single sample in a study of blood T cells in healthy people across ages (dated by TCRdb to the mid-2010s). Library method: 5' RACE. The data were produced on an Illumina HiSeq 2500. A second roughly 6 to 11 cycle PCR used a sample-barcoded 5' primer and a J-beta primer mix. Using fastp at Q25 and MiXCR, TCRdb reprocessed the public reads and kept productive beta chains. Rows are combined by CDR3 protein, so each entry shows the most common genes and DNA. For this sample the table gives hundreds of thousands of distinct CDR3 sequences, of which approximately 39% were detected only once. 20% to 25% of the sample is held by the ten biggest clonotypes. Material for sequencing was blood. Receptor source: a woman aged 60 to 75 in good health.

There are a few counts of this clonotype. The chain combines TRBV7-6 with TRBJ2-5, with 9 bases that match TRBD1. The germline V gene encodes CDR1 SGHVS and CDR2 FNYEAQ. CDR3 size: 17 residues. V trimming: 9 bases; J trimming: 5 bases; junction bases outside the gene matches: 19. The CDR3 sequence is CASRGEPGTGCWETQYF. The CDR3 DNA follows: TGTGCCAGTCGTGGAGAACCCGGGACAGGGTGTTGGGAGACCCAGTACTTC.

The sample holds a few counts of this clonotype. J is TRBJ2-1 and V is TRBV20-1; 11 bases fit TRBD2. In germline, CDR1 is DFQATT, CDR2 SNEGSKA (reference sequence). J lost 5 bases, V lost 4 bases, and 7 bases had no gene match. The CDR3 spans 15 residues. CDR3 region: CSATTSGSIDNEQFF. The DNA of the CDR3 is TGCAGTGCTACCACTAGCGGGAGTATCGACAATGAGCAGTTCTTC.

Ten or more counts support this clonotype. The rearrangement uses TRBV20-1 and TRBJ2-7, with a tentative D call TRBD2 (6 bases). This CDR3 is 14 amino acids long. From germline, CDR1 is DFQATT and CDR2 SNEGSKA (reference sequence). Trimming removed 2 bases at V and 6 bases at J, with 17 bases between. Here the CDR3 reads CSARKQVGRGEQYF. The CDR3 nucleotides read TGCAGTGCTAGAAAACAAGTTGGGCGGGGCGAGCAGTACTTC.

The table lists this clonotype with many counts. The chain employs TRBV10-3 and TRBJ2-1; TRBD2 agrees at 10 bases. From germline, CDR1 is ENHRY and CDR2 SYGVKD. V gave up 6 bases and J gave up 4 bases; unmatched junction bases: 3. The CDR3 consists of 14 residues. Written as DNA, the CDR3 is TGTGCCATCAGCGGACTAGCGGAATACAATGAGCAGTTCTTC. It translates to CAISGLAEYNEQFF.

This clonotype was counted a single time. V gene TRBV20-1 combines with J gene TRBJ1-4; 9 bases line up with TRBD1. The CDR3 covers 16 residues. The germline V gene has CDR1 DFQATT and CDR2 SNEGSKA (reference sequence). Trimming cost V 6 bases and J 0 bases; bases outside gene matches: 8. The CDR3 sequence: CSAEGQGFATNEKLFF. Here the CDR3 DNA reads TGCAGTGCGGAGGGACAGGGCTTCGCAACTAATGAAAAACTGTTTTTT.

The chain joins TRBV28 to TRBJ2-7; D is unresolved. CDR3 size: 12 residues. V dropped 7 bases and J dropped 3 bases, with 10 bases sitting between them. Germline V gene lookup returns CDR1 MDHEN and CDR2 SYDVKM. CDR3 region: CASKPGSYEQYF. CDR3 DNA sequence: TGTGCCAGCAAGCCAGGTAGCTACGAGCAGTACTTC.

This sequence joins TRBV29-1 and TRBJ2-3; D gene unclear. CDR3 length equals 12 residues. Deletions cut 4 bases from V and 0 bases from J, with 5 bases between. CDR1 and CDR2 from the germline V gene are SQVTM and ANQGSEA. CDR3: CSVGQSTDTQYF. CDR3 DNA: TGCAGCGTTGGGCAAAGCACAGATACGCAGTATTTT.

This clonotype was seen more than once but under ten times. This sequence joins TRBV29-1 and TRBJ2-7; 7 bases align to TRBD1. With V trimmed by 0 bases and J by 4 bases, 9 bases remained unmatched. CDR1 is SQVTM and CDR2 is ANQGSEA in the germline V gene. The CDR3 covers 15 residues. The CDR3 nucleotides are TGCAGCGTTGAAGAGGGGAGCAGGGGGTGGTACGAGCAGTACTTC. Its translation is CSVEEGSRGWYEQYF.

This clonotype was detected a few times. The CDR3 is CASSSPGRKPLSYNEQFF. The CDR3 DNA sequence: TGTGCCAGCAGCTCCCCGGGACGTAAGCCTCTTTCCTACAATGAGCAGTTCTTC. The J gene is TRBJ2-1, the V gene TRBV21-1; the D call in the table, TRBD1, was not verified against the DNA. TRBV21-1 is deemed a pseudogene. The CDR3 runs 18 residues.

This sequence joins TRBV6-5 and TRBJ2-5, with 9 nucleotides matching TRBD1. The J call may not be correct, given that the DNA end is closer to TRBJ2-7. CDR1 and CDR2 (germline): MNHEY, SVGAGI. The CDR3 is 14 residues long. The CDR3 sequence: CASKTPGQGGEQYF. The CDR3 region has the DNA TGTGCCAGCAAAACTCCGGGACAGGGAGGCGAGCAGTACTTC.

V and J are TRBV12-3 or TRBV12-4 and TRBJ2-7; D is tentatively TRBD1 or TRBD2 (5 bases each). The CDR3 is 14 amino acids. Trimming removed 3 bases from V and 4 bases from J, with 13 bases in between. Written as DNA, the CDR3 is TGTGCCAGCAGTTTCGGGACGGAGGATTACGAGCAGTACTTC. Its protein is CASSFGTEDYEQYF.

The sample holds a few counts of this clonotype. Here the CDR3 reads CASSPQWDTGELFF. CDR3 DNA: TGTGCCAGCAGCCCCCAGTGGGACACCGGGGAGCTGTTTTTT. V is TRBV7-2 and J is TRBJ2-2; D gene uncertain. CDR3 length equals 14 residues. Trimming pared 5 bases from V and 3 bases from J, leaving 10 bases between. Germline V gene sequence: CDR1 SGHTA, CDR2 FQGNSA.

The chain joins TRBV12-3 or TRBV12-4 to TRBJ1-1; TRBD1 matches 7 bases. V lost 6 bases to trimming and J lost 5 bases; unmatched junction nucleotides: 9. This CDR3 is built from 14 residues. The CDR3 here is CASRDNRGSTEAFF. The CDR3 region has the DNA TGTGCCAGCAGGGACAACAGGGGTTCTACTGAAGCTTTCTTT.

The rearrangement links TRBV6-5 to TRBJ2-1, with 7 nucleotides matching TRBD2. Per the germline V gene, CDR1 is MNHEY and CDR2 is SVGAGI. V was clipped by 6 bases and J by 4 bases; unmatched bases: 9. CDR3 length equals 15 residues. In DNA form, the CDR3 reads TGTGCCAGCAGAAAGGACGAGCGGGAATACAATGAGCAGTTCTTC. Translating it yields CASRKDEREYNEQFF.

The sample holds a few counts of this clonotype. The V call is TRBV7-3, the J call TRBJ2-7; tentative D call: TRBD1 (6 bases). The CDR3 has 15 residues. V lost 6 bases to trimming and J lost 7 bases, with 22 bases between them. CDR1 and CDR2 from the germline V gene are SGHTA and FQGTGA. As DNA, the CDR3 is TGTGCCAGCAGGCCGGGACGGGACACTCACAATGAGCAGTACTTC. Protein sequence: CASRPGRDTHNEQYF. The full variable domain, rest sourced from reference TRBV7-3 and TRBJ2-7, is GAGVSQTPSNKVTEKGKYVELRCDPISGHTALYWYRQSLGQGPEFLIYFQGTGAADDSGLPNDRFFAVRPEGSVSTLKIQRTERGDSAVYLCASRPGRDTHNEQYFGPGTRLTVT.

This chain uses TRBV20-1 with TRBJ2-5; TRBD2 agrees at 9 bases. CDR1 is DFQATT and CDR2 is SNEGSKA in the germline V gene (reference sequence). J lost 4 bases, V lost 0 bases, and 9 bases had no gene match. The CDR3 extends over 16 amino acids. This CDR3 reads CSARDQASGTAETQYF. CDR3 bases: TGCAGTGCTAGAGATCAGGCTAGCGGGACAGCAGAGACCCAGTACTTC.

This clonotype was recorded only once. The chain combines TRBV13 with TRBJ2-4, with TRBD2 matching over 10 bases. Judging by the DNA end, TRBJ2-7 fits better; the J call may be wrong. The CDR3 sequence is 18 residues long. Germline CDR1 PRHDT, CDR2 FYEKMQ (reference sequence). The CDR3 region has the DNA TGTGCCAGCAGCTTAAAGCGGGTGCAACTAGCGGGATTATCCGAGCAGTACTTC. Protein: CASSLKRVQLAGLSEQYF.

Turning to this clonotype: A much larger clone is a single base away; this may be a read error. This chain connects TRBV6-2 or TRBV6-3 to TRBJ2-1; D possibly corresponds to TRBD1 (6 bases). The DNA matches TRBJ2-7 better at its end, which makes the J call doubtful. This CDR3 contains 15 residues. Germline V gene lookup returns CDR1 MNHEY and CDR2 SVGEGT. CDR3 amino acids: CASSYSQGVYNEQYF. CDR3 in DNA: TGTGCCAGCAGTTACTCACAGGGAGTCTACAATGAGCAGTACTTC.

V gene TRBV5-1 combines with J gene TRBJ2-7; the D gene is possibly TRBD1 (6 bases). The CDR3 is 13 amino acids. The V end lost 4 bases, the J end lost 3 bases, and 11 bases lay between the germline ends. Germline lookup yields CDR1 SGHRS and CDR2 YFSETQ. Here the CDR3 DNA reads TGCGCCAGCAGCCACCAGGACAGCTACGAGCAGTACTTC. Residues: CASSHQDSYEQYF.

The chain is built from TRBV9 and TRBJ2-3, with D possibly being TRBD1 (6 bases). V lost 0 bases to trimming and J lost 3 bases, with 20 bases between them. This CDR3 is 18 amino acids long. Germline V CDR1 and CDR2: SGDLS, YYNGEE. The CDR3: CASSVGWGHHMRTDTQYF. For the CDR3, the DNA is TGTGCCAGCAGCGTAGGTTGGGGACACCACATGAGGACAGATACGCAGTATTTT.

This clonotype has at least ten counts. J is TRBJ2-5 and V is TRBV5-1, with TRBD1 matching 7 bases. Looked up from germline, CDR1 is SGHRS and CDR2 is YFSETQ. This CDR3 contains 13 residues. Trimming took 4 bases from V and 4 from J; bases not matched to a gene: 4. Written as DNA, the CDR3 is TGCGCCAGCAGCGGACAGGCGGGAGAGACCCAGTACTTC. Translation: CASSGQAGETQYF.

The CDR3 here is CASSGNDRAETQYF. In DNA, the CDR3 is TGTGCCAGCAGCGGAAATGACCGGGCGGAGACCCAGTACTTC. The chain uses TRBV7-9 and TRBJ2-7, with D hard to call. The J call may be in error: the DNA end matches TRBJ2-5 better. The length of the CDR3 is 14 residues. Per the germline V gene, CDR1 is SEHNR and CDR2 is FQNEAQ (reference sequence).

This clonotype was recorded at least ten times. V is TRBV4-3 and J is TRBJ2-1, with D unclear. The CDR3 extends over 12 amino acids. CDR1 LGHNA and CDR2 YSLEER come from the germline V gene. Trimming took 5 bases from V and 10 from J, leaving 12 bases between them. CDR3 loop: CASSLRQGEQFF. As DNA, the CDR3 is TGCGCCAGCAGCTTACGTCAAGGGGAGCAGTTCTTC.

Comments on this clonotype: At one boundary the junction diverges from the germline segment, which might be a read error. The chain carries TRBV6-5 and TRBJ2-4, with 7 bases fitting TRBD2. With the DNA end fitting TRBJ2-7 better, the J assignment may be wrong. CDR1 is MNHEY, CDR2 SVGAGI, per germline. This CDR3 comprises 16 residues. The CDR3 DNA reads TGTGCCGGCAGTACCATGGGAGGGCAGTCGACCTACGAGCAGTACTTC. Encoded protein: CAGSTMGGQSTYEQYF.

The rearrangement links TRBV30 to TRBJ2-1; tentatively, D is TRBD2 (5 bases). The germline V gene has CDR1 GTSNPN and CDR2 SVGIG (reference sequence). The CDR3 has 14 amino acids. V was trimmed by 1 base and J by 2 bases, leaving 9 bases between them. Here the CDR3 reads CAWSERETYNEQFF. For the CDR3, the DNA is TGTGCCTGGAGTGAACGGGAAACCTACAATGAGCAGTTCTTC.

This chain uses TRBV6-2 or TRBV6-3 with TRBJ1-2; unclear D gene. V was cut by 5 bases and J by 6 bases, with 7 bases left in between. In germline, CDR1 is MNHEY, CDR2 SVGEGT. CDR3 length: 11 residues. The DNA of the CDR3 is TGTGCCAGCAGTCGATGGGATGGCTACACCTTC. It translates to CASSRWDGYTF.

Points on this clonotype: A single base separates this from a much larger clone, so it may be a read error. The DNA of the CDR3 is TGCAGAGTTGAAGAGCACGGGACTGTGGGAAATGAGCAGTTCTTC. It encodes CRVEEHGTVGNEQFF. The V gene is TRBV29-1, the J gene TRBJ2-1, with a possible D match to TRBD2 (6 bases). The CDR3 is 15 amino acids. In germline, CDR1 is SQVTM, CDR2 ANQGSEA.

This chain uses TRBV29-1 with TRBJ1-1; D uncertain. The CDR3 totals 12 residues. Germline V lookup: CDR1 SQVTM, CDR2 ANQGSEA. Trimming shortened V by 7 bases and J by 1 base, and 10 bases separated the two germline ends. This chain's CDR3 is CSGKRENTEAFF. The CDR3 bases are TGCAGCGGGAAGCGGGAGAACACTGAAGCTTTCTTT.